This T cell receptor beta chain derives from a study of T cell responses to AZD1222 COVID-19 vaccine. This clone has just a few counts. Profiled with immunoSEQ multiplex PCR; TCRdb holds only in-frame clones, not every one. The profile shows 80,000 to 100,000 clones, just over 85% of them singletons. The length of the CDR3 is 15 residues. Germline CDR1 is SGHRS and CDR2 is YFSETQ. Trimming removed 1 base at V and 1 base at J, with 10 bases between. This sample comprised peripheral blood, obtained on day 0 of MenACWY control vaccination. The J gene is TRBJ2-3, the V gene TRBV5-1; the D gene is possibly TRBD2 (7 bases). The TCR sequence derives from an adult in good health. In DNA form, the CDR3 reads TGCGCCAGCAGCTTGAGGGGGGGCGGCACAGATACGCAGTATTTT. As protein: CASSLRGGGTDTQYF.